This record looks at one TCR beta chain sequence and its context. The CDR3 is 15 amino acids. V lost 1 base, J lost 2 bases, and 11 bases lay in between. The germline V gene encodes CDR1 MGHRA and CDR2 YSYEKL. The sample originates from a study of blood T cell repertoires in COVID-19. Clones were sequenced by immunoSEQ multiplex PCR, and TCRdb holds only the in-frame ones, with some missing. The sample yields about 68,000 clones, roughly 83% seen once. This TCR was recovered from a man aged 45 to 65 with active COVID-19. The V and J genes are TRBV4-1 and TRBJ2-5, with D perhaps matching TRBD2 (5 bases). The material sequenced was peripheral blood. The CDR3 nucleotides are TGCGCCAGCAGCCAAGTTCTCCTAGCTCAAGAGACCCAGTACTTC. Translation: CASSQVLLAQETQYF.